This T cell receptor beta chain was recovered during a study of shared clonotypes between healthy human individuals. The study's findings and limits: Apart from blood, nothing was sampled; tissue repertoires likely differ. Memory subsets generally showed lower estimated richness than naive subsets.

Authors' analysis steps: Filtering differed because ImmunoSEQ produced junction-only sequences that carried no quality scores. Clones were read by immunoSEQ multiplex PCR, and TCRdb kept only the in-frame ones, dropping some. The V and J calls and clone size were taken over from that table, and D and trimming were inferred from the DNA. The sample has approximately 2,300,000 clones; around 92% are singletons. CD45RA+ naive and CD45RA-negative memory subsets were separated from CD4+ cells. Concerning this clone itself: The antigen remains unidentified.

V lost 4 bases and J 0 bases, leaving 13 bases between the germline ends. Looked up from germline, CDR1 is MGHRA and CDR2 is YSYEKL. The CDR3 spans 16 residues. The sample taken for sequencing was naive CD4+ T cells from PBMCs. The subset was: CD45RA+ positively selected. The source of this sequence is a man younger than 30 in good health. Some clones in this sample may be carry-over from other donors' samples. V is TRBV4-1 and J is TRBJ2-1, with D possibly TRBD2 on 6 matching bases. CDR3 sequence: CASSRDASASYNEQFF. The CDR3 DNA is TGCGCCAGCAGCCGAGACGCTAGCGCCTCCTACAATGAGCAGTTCTTC.